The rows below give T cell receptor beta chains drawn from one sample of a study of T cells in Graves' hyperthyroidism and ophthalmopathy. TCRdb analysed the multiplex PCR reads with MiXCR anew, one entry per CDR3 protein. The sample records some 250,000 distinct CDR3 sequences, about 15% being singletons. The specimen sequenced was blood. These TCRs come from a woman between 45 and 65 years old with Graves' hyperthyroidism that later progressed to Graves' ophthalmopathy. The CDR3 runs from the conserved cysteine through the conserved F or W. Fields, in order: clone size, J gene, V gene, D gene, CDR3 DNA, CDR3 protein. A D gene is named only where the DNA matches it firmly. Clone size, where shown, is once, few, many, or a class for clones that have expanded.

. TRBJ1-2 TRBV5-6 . TGTGCCAGCAGCTTGGTGGGGCCGGAAGGCTACACCTTC CASSLVGPEGYTF
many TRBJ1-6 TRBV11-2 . TGTGCCAGCAGCTTAGAATCGGGGCGTAATTCACCCCTCCACTTT CASSLESGRNSPLHF
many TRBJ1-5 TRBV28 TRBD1 TGTGCCAGCAGTCCTCCCCGGACAGGACCACCGAGCAATCAGCCCCAGCATTTT CASSPPRTGPPSNQPQHF
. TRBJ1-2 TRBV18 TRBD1 TGTGCCAGCTCACCCGTACAGGGGAGGGGTTCCTATGGCTACACCTTC CASSPVQGRGSYGYTF
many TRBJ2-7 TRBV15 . TGTGCCACCAGCAGAGAGCCCAGCGGGTCCTACGAGCAGTACTTC CATSREPSGSYEQYF
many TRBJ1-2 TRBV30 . TGTGCCTGGAGGGACTGGGGTACGGGGGGCTACACCTTC CAWRDWGTGGYTF
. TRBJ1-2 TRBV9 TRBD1 TGTGCCAGCAGCGCCGAAAAGGACAGGCATTTCTATGGCTACACCTTC CASSAEKDRHFYGYTF
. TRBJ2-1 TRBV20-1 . TGCAGTGCTAGAGGCCAGAGAGTCTACAATGAGCAGTTCTTC CSARGQRVYNEQFF
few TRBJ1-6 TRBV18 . TGTGCCAGCTCAGCTCCAGGGGCTAATTCACCCCTCCACTTT CASSAPGANSPLHF
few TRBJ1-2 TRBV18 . TGTGCCAGCTCACCTTCGGGGGAACGGGGGTCTAGCTACACCTTC CASSPSGERGSSYTF
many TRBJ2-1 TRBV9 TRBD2 TGTGCCAGCAGCATTAGCGGGGGGAAAGACAATGAGCAGTTCTTC CASSISGGKDNEQFF
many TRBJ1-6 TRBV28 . TGTGCCAGCAGTTTATCGGGTGGTGGGGTGTATAATTCACCCCTCCACTTT CASSLSGGGVYNSPLHF